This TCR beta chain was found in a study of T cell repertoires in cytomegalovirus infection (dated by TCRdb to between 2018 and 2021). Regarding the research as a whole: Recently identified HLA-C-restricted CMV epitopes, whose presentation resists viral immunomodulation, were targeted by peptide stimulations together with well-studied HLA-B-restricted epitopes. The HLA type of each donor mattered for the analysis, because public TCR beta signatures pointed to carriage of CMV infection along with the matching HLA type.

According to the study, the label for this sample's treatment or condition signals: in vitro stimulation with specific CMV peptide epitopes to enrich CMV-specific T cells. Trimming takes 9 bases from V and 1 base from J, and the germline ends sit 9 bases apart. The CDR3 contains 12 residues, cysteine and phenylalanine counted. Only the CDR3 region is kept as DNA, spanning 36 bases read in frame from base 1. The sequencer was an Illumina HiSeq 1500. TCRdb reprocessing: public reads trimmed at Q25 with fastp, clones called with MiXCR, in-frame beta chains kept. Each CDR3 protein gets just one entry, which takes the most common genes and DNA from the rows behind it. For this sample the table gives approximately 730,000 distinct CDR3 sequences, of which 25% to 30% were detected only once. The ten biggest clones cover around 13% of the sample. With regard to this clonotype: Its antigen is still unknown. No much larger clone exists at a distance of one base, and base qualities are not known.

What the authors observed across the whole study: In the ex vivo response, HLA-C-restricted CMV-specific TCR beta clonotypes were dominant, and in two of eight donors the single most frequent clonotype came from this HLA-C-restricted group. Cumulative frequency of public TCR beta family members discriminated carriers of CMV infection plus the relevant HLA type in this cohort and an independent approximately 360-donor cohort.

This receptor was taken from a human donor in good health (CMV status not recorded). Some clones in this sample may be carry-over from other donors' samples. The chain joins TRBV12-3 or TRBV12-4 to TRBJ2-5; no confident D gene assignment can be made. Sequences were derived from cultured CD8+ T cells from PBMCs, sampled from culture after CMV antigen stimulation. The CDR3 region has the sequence CARPYAQETQYF. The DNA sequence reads TGTGCCAGACCGTATGCCCAAGAGACCCAGTACTTC.